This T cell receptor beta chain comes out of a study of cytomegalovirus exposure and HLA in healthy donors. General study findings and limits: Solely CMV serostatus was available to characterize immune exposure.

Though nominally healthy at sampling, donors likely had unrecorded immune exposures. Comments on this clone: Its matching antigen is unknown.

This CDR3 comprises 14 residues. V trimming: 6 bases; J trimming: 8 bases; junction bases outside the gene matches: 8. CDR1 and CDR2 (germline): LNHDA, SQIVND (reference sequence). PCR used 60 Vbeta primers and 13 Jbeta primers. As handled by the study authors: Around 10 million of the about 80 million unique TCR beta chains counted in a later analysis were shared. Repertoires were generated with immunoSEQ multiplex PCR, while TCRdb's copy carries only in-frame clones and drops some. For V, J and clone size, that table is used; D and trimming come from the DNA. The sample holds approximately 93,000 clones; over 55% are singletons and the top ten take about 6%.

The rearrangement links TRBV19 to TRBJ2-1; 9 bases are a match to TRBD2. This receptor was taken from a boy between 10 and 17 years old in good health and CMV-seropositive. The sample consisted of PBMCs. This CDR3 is CASRRGGAGDEQFF. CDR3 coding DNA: TGTGCCAGTAGGCGCGGGGGGGCCGGGGATGAGCAGTTCTTC.